The rows below give T cell receptor beta chains drawn from one sample of a study of blood T cell repertoires in COVID-19. Here immunoSEQ multiplex PCR was the method, and the copy in TCRdb shows in-frame clones only, minus some. The table includes some 47,000 clones, 89% detected once. The sample taken for sequencing was peripheral blood. Source of these receptors: a man aged 60 to 75 with active COVID-19. Both conserved end residues are part of each CDR3. A D gene is named only where the DNA matches it firmly. A row's size may be missing; if present it is once, few, many or a size class.

size: -
D: TRBD1
J: TRBJ1-3
V: TRBV9
CDR3: CASSATGGSGNTIYF
DNA: TGTGCCAGCAGCGCTACAGGGGGCTCTGGAAACACCATATATTTT

size: -
D: -
J: TRBJ2-3
V: TRBV28
CDR3: CASTPGGGPDTQYF
DNA: TGTGCCAGCACCCCGGGAGGGGGCCCAGATACGCAGTATTTT

size: -
D: TRBD1
J: TRBJ2-7
V: TRBV28
CDR3: CASSYLGQGNYEQYF
DNA: TGTGCCAGCAGTTATCTTGGACAGGGGAATTACGAGCAGTACTTC

size: -
D: TRBD2
J: TRBJ2-1
V: TRBV6-5
CDR3: CASSYSRASGRGEQFF
DNA: TGTGCCAGCAGTTACTCGAGGGCTAGCGGGAGAGGGGAGCAGTTCTTC

size: -
D: -
J: TRBJ1-3
V: TRBV29-1
CDR3: CSVRQSSGNTIYF
DNA: TGCAGCGTCCGACAGAGCTCTGGAAACACCATATATTTT

size: -
D: TRBD1
J: TRBJ2-7
V: TRBV2
CDR3: CASDRAAYEQYF
DNA: TGTGCCAGCGACAGGGCTGCCTACGAGCAGTACTTC

size: once
D: TRBD2
J: TRBJ2-2
V: TRBV7-9
CDR3: CASSPRILETSGSTGELFF
DNA: TGTGCCAGCAGCCCCAGGATCCTAGAGACTAGCGGGAGTACCGGGGAGCTGTTTTTT

size: -
D: -
J: TRBJ1-6
V: TRBV6-6
CDR3: CASRLEDGGSYSPLHF
DNA: TGTGCCAGCAGGTTGGAAGACGGGGGATCCTACTCACCCCTCCACTTT

size: few
D: -
J: TRBJ2-7
V: TRBV27
CDR3: CASSLRPLGSYEQYF
DNA: TGTGCCAGCAGTTTACGCCCTCTCGGGTCCTACGAGCAGTACTTC

size: -
D: TRBD1
J: TRBJ2-2
V: TRBV29-1
CDR3: CSVEFLGTGGSGTGELFF
DNA: TGCAGCGTTGAATTCTTAGGGACAGGGGGCTCGGGCACCGGGGAGCTGTTTTTT

size: -
D: -
J: TRBJ2-3
V: TRBV27
CDR3: CASSLRLGQGGLTQYF
DNA: TGTGCCAGCAGTTTACGGTTAGGTCAGGGTGGGCTTACGCAGTATTTT

size: -
D: TRBD2
J: TRBJ2-3
V: TRBV24-1
CDR3: CATSGRTSGTSTDTQYF
DNA: TGTGCCACCAGTGGCCGGACTAGCGGAACTAGCACAGATACGCAGTATTTT

size: few
D: -
J: TRBJ1-1
V: TRBV14
CDR3: CASSQGTFTEAFF
DNA: TGTGCCAGCAGCCAAGGTACATTCACTGAAGCTTTCTTT

size: -
D: -
J: TRBJ2-7
V: TRBV7-3
CDR3: CASSLTSNSYEQYF
DNA: TGTGCCAGCAGCTTAACTTCCAACTCCTACGAGCAGTACTTC

size: -
D: TRBD2
J: TRBJ2-7
V: TRBV7-2
CDR3: CASSLAASGSTEQYF
DNA: TGTGCCAGCAGCTTAGCAGCTAGCGGGAGTACCGAGCAGTACTTC

size: -
D: TRBD2
J: TRBJ2-5
V: TRBV7-2
CDR3: CASSTGLAGETQYF
DNA: TGTGCCAGCAGCACGGGACTAGCGGGCGAGACCCAGTACTTC

size: -
D: -
J: TRBJ1-1
V: TRBV5-1
CDR3: CASKFGTGPGTEAFF
DNA: TGCGCCAGCAAATTCGGCACAGGGCCTGGCACTGAAGCTTTCTTT

size: -
D: TRBD2
J: TRBJ2-7
V: TRBV6-2/TRBV6-3
CDR3: CASSLAGGPELEQYF
DNA: TGTGCCAGCAGCCTAGCGGGAGGGCCGGAGCTCGAGCAGTACTTC

size: -
D: TRBD2
J: TRBJ2-7
V: TRBV5-6
CDR3: CASSLTTAGLAGFLYEQYF
DNA: TGTGCCAGCAGCTTGACGACGGCAGGACTAGCGGGATTTCTCTACGAGCAGTACTTC

size: -
D: -
J: TRBJ1-4
V: TRBV28
CDR3: CASSIFTTNEKLFF
DNA: TGTGCCAGCAGTATATTTACAACTAATGAAAAACTGTTTTTT

size: -
D: -
J: TRBJ1-1
V: TRBV19
CDR3: CASSIDLAGRRNTEAFF
DNA: TGTGCCAGTAGTATAGATCTTGCAGGGCGAAGAAACACTGAAGCTTTCTTT

size: -
D: TRBD1
J: TRBJ1-5
V: TRBV5-4
CDR3: CASTRDRGPAQPQHF
DNA: TGTGCCAGCACCCGGGACAGGGGTCCGGCTCAGCCCCAGCATTTT

size: -
D: -
J: TRBJ2-1
V: TRBV11-2
CDR3: CASSGQTSSYNEQFF
DNA: TGTGCCAGCAGCGGACAGACGAGCTCCTACAATGAGCAGTTCTTC

size: -
D: -
J: TRBJ2-3
V: TRBV7-3
CDR3: CASSYQGADTQYF
DNA: TGTGCCAGCAGCTATCAGGGTGCAGATACGCAGTATTTT

size: -
D: -
J: TRBJ1-1
V: TRBV19
CDR3: CASSIAGTEAFF
DNA: TGTGCCAGTAGTATTGCCGGCACTGAAGCTTTCTTT

size: -
D: TRBD2
J: TRBJ2-1
V: TRBV29-1
CDR3: CSGGGTSGLNNEQFF
DNA: TGCAGCGGCGGGGGGACTAGCGGGCTAAACAATGAGCAGTTCTTC

size: -
D: TRBD2
J: TRBJ2-7
V: TRBV5-4
CDR3: CASSVGTKGRGEQYF
DNA: TGTGCCAGCAGCGTCGGGACTAAGGGGCGGGGGGAGCAGTACTTC

size: -
D: -
J: TRBJ1-5
V: TRBV5-1
CDR3: CASPHASGHQPQHF
DNA: TGCGCCAGTCCGCACGCTTCAGGGCATCAGCCCCAGCATTTT

size: -
D: TRBD2
J: TRBJ2-3
V: TRBV24-1
CDR3: CATRTSASTDTQYF
DNA: TGTGCCACCAGAACTAGCGCGAGCACAGATACGCAGTATTTT

size: -
D: -
J: TRBJ2-1
V: TRBV21-1
CDR3: CASSKVVGHHYNEQFF
DNA: TGTGCCAGCAGCAAAGTAGTGGGACACCACTACAATGAGCAGTTCTTC

size: -
D: -
J: TRBJ2-5
V: TRBV5-6
CDR3: CASSLVAAGRETQYF
DNA: TGTGCCAGCAGCTTGGTGGCTGCGGGCCGGGAGACCCAGTACTTC

size: -
D: TRBD2
J: TRBJ2-5
V: TRBV15
CDR3: CATSSGRGEETQYF
DNA: TGTGCCACCAGTAGCGGGAGAGGGGAAGAGACCCAGTACTTC

size: -
D: -
J: TRBJ1-2
V: TRBV5-6
CDR3: CASSQNREFMRGYTF
DNA: TGTGCCAGCAGCCAAAACAGGGAGTTTATGCGTGGCTACACCTTC

size: -
D: -
J: TRBJ1-4
V: TRBV20-1
CDR3: CSAADRLKLFF
DNA: TGCAGTGCCGCCGACAGGCTAAAACTGTTTTTT

size: -
D: -
J: TRBJ2-7
V: TRBV7-2
CDR3: CASSPPGSYEQYF
DNA: TGTGCCAGCAGCCCCCCGGGCTCCTACGAGCAGTACTTC

size: -
D: -
J: TRBJ2-7
V: TRBV20-1
CDR3: CSASQSQGRSYEQYF
DNA: TGCAGTGCTAGTCAATCCCAGGGGAGATCCTACGAGCAGTACTTC

size: -
D: -
J: TRBJ2-4
V: TRBV6-5
CDR3: CASTGEFIQYF
DNA: TGTGCCAGCACAGGGGAGTTCATTCAGTACTTC

size: -
D: TRBD2
J: TRBJ2-3
V: TRBV6-2/TRBV6-3
CDR3: CASSDNEREDTDTQYF
DNA: TGTGCCAGCAGTGATAATGAGCGGGAGGACACAGATACGCAGTATTTT

size: -
D: TRBD1
J: TRBJ2-7
V: TRBV28
CDR3: CASSRGQGRGYEQYF
DNA: TGTGCCAGCAGCAGAGGACAGGGTAGGGGCTACGAGCAGTACTTC

size: -
D: -
J: TRBJ2-2
V: TRBV5-4
CDR3: CASSLYTGELFF
DNA: TGTGCCAGCAGCCTATACACCGGGGAGCTGTTTTTT

size: -
D: TRBD2
J: TRBJ2-3
V: TRBV5-1
CDR3: CASSLARAGAGVEDTQYF
DNA: TGCGCCAGCAGCTTGGCCAGAGCGGGAGCAGGGGTCGAAGATACGCAGTATTTT

size: once
D: -
J: TRBJ1-5
V: TRBV6-4
CDR3: CASSIPGQTPNSNQPQHF
DNA: TGTGCCAGCAGTATTCCGGGACAAACACCTAATAGCAATCAGCCCCAGCATTTT

size: once
D: -
J: TRBJ2-7
V: TRBV4-3
CDR3: CASSQEIDSPYEQYF
DNA: TGCGCCAGCAGCCAAGAGATAGACTCCCCCTACGAGCAGTACTTC

size: once
D: TRBD2
J: TRBJ2-3
V: TRBV4-3
CDR3: CASRGSGKGDTQYF
DNA: TGCGCCAGCAGGGGTAGCGGGAAGGGGGATACGCAGTATTTT

size: -
D: -
J: TRBJ1-5
V: TRBV19
CDR3: CASSIDGTRYSNQPQHF
DNA: TGTGCCAGTAGTATAGACGGGACAAGGTATAGCAATCAGCCCCAGCATTTT

size: -
D: -
J: TRBJ1-3
V: TRBV6-2/TRBV6-3
CDR3: CASSYSRSSSGNTIYF
DNA: TGTGCCAGCAGTTACTCGAGATCGAGCTCTGGAAACACCATATATTTT

size: -
D: -
J: TRBJ2-5
V: TRBV24-1
CDR3: CATSLGSQETQYF
DNA: TGTGCCACCAGTCTAGGCTCCCAAGAGACCCAGTACTTC

size: -
D: TRBD1
J: TRBJ2-1
V: TRBV7-9
CDR3: CASSWNRGNEQFF
DNA: TGTGCCAGCAGCTGGAACAGGGGAAATGAGCAGTTCTTC

size: -
D: -
J: TRBJ2-3
V: TRBV15
CDR3: CATSRDQGTDTQYF
DNA: TGTGCCACCAGCAGAGATCAGGGCACAGATACGCAGTATTTT

size: -
D: -
J: TRBJ2-7
V: TRBV6-2/TRBV6-3
CDR3: CASSFSAVSTYEQYF
DNA: TGTGCCAGCAGCTTCTCAGCGGTTTCCACCTACGAGCAGTACTTC

size: -
D: -
J: TRBJ2-7
V: TRBV7-9
CDR3: CASSLGRGGEQYF
DNA: TGTGCCAGCAGCTTAGGGCGCGGTGGCGAGCAGTACTTC

size: -
D: -
J: TRBJ2-1
V: TRBV18
CDR3: CASSPPNRAGNEQFF
DNA: TGTGCCAGCTCACCACCGAACAGGGCGGGCAATGAGCAGTTCTTC

size: -
D: TRBD2
J: TRBJ2-7
V: TRBV6-6
CDR3: CASSYARETSEQYF
DNA: TGTGCCAGCAGTTACGCGCGGGAGACGTCCGAGCAGTACTTC

size: -
D: TRBD2
J: TRBJ2-1
V: TRBV27
CDR3: CASSPRGGNRNEQFF
DNA: TGTGCCAGCAGTCCTCGGGGGGGGAATCGTAATGAGCAGTTCTTC

size: -
D: -
J: TRBJ2-1
V: TRBV7-2
CDR3: CASSLQGSSYNEQFF
DNA: TGTGCCAGCAGCTTACAGGGGTCCTCCTACAATGAGCAGTTCTTC

size: -
D: -
J: TRBJ1-4
V: TRBV18
CDR3: CASSPRWGINEKLFF
DNA: TGTGCCAGCTCACCACGATGGGGCATCAATGAAAAACTGTTTTTT

size: -
D: -
J: TRBJ2-7
V: TRBV5-1
CDR3: CASSLLGAYEQYF
DNA: TGCGCCAGCAGCTTGCTAGGGGCCTACGAGCAGTACTTC

size: -
D: TRBD1
J: TRBJ1-4
V: TRBV4-3
CDR3: CASSQGGDRGWEKLFF
DNA: TGCGCCAGCAGCCAGGGCGGGGACAGGGGGTGGGAAAAACTGTTTTTT

size: -
D: TRBD1
J: TRBJ2-7
V: TRBV4-3
CDR3: CASSQDRGLEQYF
DNA: TGCGCCAGCAGCCAAGACAGGGGGCTCGAGCAGTACTTC

size: -
D: TRBD2
J: TRBJ2-3
V: TRBV6-5
CDR3: CASSTSGRASDTQYF
DNA: TGTGCCAGCAGTACTAGCGGGAGGGCCTCAGATACGCAGTATTTT